This note documents a single T cell receptor (beta chain) sequence. The sample comes from a study of T cells in Graves' hyperthyroidism and ophthalmopathy. Trimming took off 7 bases at V and 0 bases at J, with 17 bases between the two ends. The length of the CDR3 is 16 residues. It was RNA transcripts that yielded the amplified TCR beta CDR3 regions. With the HTBI primer set, the TCR CDR3 went through a first round of RT-PCR. One entry per CDR3 protein, called by TCRdb with MiXCR from the multiplex PCR reads. The table records approximately 500,000 distinct CDR3 sequences, 40% to 55% of them present only once. Absent ophthalmopathy progression within 18 months defined stable Graves' hyperthyroidism. Subjects aged 18 to 65 presented with newly diagnosed hyperthyroidism of less than 2 months' duration. Uncontrolled infection, other autoimmune disease, pregnancy or lactation barred patients from enrollment. Diagnoses rested on clinical symptoms, serum thyroxine and TRAb, thyroid ultrasound and orbital computed tomography.

The sample was peripheral blood or thyroid tissue (not recorded which). V and J are TRBV12-3 or TRBV12-4 and TRBJ2-3, with a tentative D call TRBD1 (6 bases). This clonotype originated in a woman younger than 30 with Graves' hyperthyroidism. The CDR3 coding sequence is TGTGCCAGCAAACTACAGGGCTCCCCTAGCACAGATACGCAGTATTTT. This encodes CASKLQGSPSTDTQYF.